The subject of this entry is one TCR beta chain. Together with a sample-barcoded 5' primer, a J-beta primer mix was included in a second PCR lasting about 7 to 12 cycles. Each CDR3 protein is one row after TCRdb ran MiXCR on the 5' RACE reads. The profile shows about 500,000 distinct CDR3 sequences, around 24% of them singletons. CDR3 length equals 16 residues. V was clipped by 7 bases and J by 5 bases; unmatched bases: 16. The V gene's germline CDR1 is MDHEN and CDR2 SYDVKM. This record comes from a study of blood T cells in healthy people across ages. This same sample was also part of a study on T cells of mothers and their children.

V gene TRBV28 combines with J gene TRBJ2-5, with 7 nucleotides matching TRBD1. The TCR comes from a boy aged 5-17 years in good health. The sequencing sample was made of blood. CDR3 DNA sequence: TGTGCCAGCACCCCGAAGCGAAGACAGGGTTTTGAGACCCAGTACTTC. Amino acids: CASTPKRRQGFETQYF.